This TCR beta chain was identified in a study of beta chain features in type 1 diabetes. This clone was counted a few times. The antigen is undetermined. Study results and limitations: Naive, central memory and Treg TCRB repertoires seemed to resemble each other more closely in patients than they did in healthy donors. Sequencing of cDNA might inflate the share of cells that strongly express TCR. People with Type 1 diabetes carried modestly yet significantly shorter TCRB CDR3s in all four CD4+ subsets.

Sorting with CD45RO/CCR7/CD25/CD127/CD95/CD27 yielded naive, central memory, regulatory and stem-like memory CD4+ cells. Sorted populations all had greater than 98% purity. Every bit of the isolated RNA underwent reverse transcription, so sequencing read expressed TCRB transcripts. Produced via immunoSEQ multiplex PCR; TCRdb's table is partial and in-frame only. The sample lists about 400,000 clones, roughly 12% occurring once. The sample was naive CD4+ T cells from blood. The clonotype originates from a woman aged 18-35 years with type 1 diabetes.

CDR3 sequence reads: CASSPWGQGKNTEAFF. CDR3 nucleotide sequence: TGTGCCAGCAGCCCGTGGGGACAGGGAAAGAACACTGAAGCTTTCTTT. The chain has TRBV9 and TRBJ1-1, with TRBD1 matching over 9 bases. CDR1 and CDR2 from the germline V gene are SGDLS and YYNGEE. CDR3 length equals 16 residues. After removal of 4 bases from V and 1 base from J, the junction contained 8 bases not matched to a gene.